What follows is one T cell receptor beta chain and its context. The age range of participants was about 18 to 100 years, with residence in about 25 US areas. Assay: immunoSEQ multiplex PCR; the TCRdb copy retains only in-frame clones and omits some. Of about 250,000 clones in the sample, more than 75% are singletons; the top ten hold 1.5% to 2%. These data come from a study of blood T cell repertoires in COVID-19. Study-level information: Both acute and convalescent COVID-19 samples were obtained from the United States, Italy and Spain.

There are 15 residues in the CDR3. Germline V gives CDR1 ENHRY, CDR2 SYGVKD. Trimming shortened V by 2 bases and J by 5 bases, and 15 bases separated the two germline ends. The receptor was isolated from a man aged 40-50 years who had recovered from COVID-19. This chain links TRBV10-3 with TRBJ1-1; D call uncertain. Specimen: PBMCs or T cells enriched from blood (not recorded which). Here the CDR3 reads CAISETSLRRTEAFF. The CDR3 bases are TGTGCCATCAGTGAGACCTCTTTGAGGAGGACTGAAGCTTTCTTT.